The text below deals with one T cell receptor beta chain. Its antigen is unidentified. The sample originates from a study of cytomegalovirus exposure and HLA in healthy donors. The study, taken as a whole, reports: Later analysis indicated greater clonal expansion among HLA-associated TCR beta chains than among equally common other chains. A few V segments could not be told apart, such as TRBV6-2 and TRBV6-3, and were left out. The authors judged a highly shared variant cluster likely a sequencing artifact.

Germline values: CDR1 LNHNV, CDR2 YYDKDF (reference sequence). Trimming cost V 5 bases and J 4 bases, with 15 bases left between them. The CDR3 consists of 15 residues. Primers: 60 Vbeta forward and 13 Jbeta reverse. Clones were read by immunoSEQ multiplex PCR, and TCRdb kept only the in-frame ones, dropping some. The repertoire holds 250,000 to 350,000 clones, 86% seen once, with 3% to 4% in the top ten. Each donor's status was that of a healthy bone marrow donor. The rearrangement uses TRBV15 and TRBJ1-3, with D unclear. Sequencing used PBMCs. The TCR was taken from a man aged 40-49 years in good health and CMV-seropositive. The CDR3 region is CATSPRSSTGNTIYF. The CDR3 DNA reads as TGTGCCACCAGCCCCCGGTCATCAACCGGAAACACCATATATTTT.